The 26 T cell receptor beta chains in this list originate from one sample, sequenced in a study of chronic HIV infection and antiretroviral therapy. One entry per CDR3 protein, called by TCRdb with MiXCR from the 5' RACE reads. The data contain some 43,000 distinct CDR3 sequences, roughly 19% of them seen just once; the ten biggest clones take up 2.8%. Sequenced material: peripheral blood. All receptors come from an adult who had HIV and had not received antiretroviral therapy, or was an uninfected healthy control (not recorded which).

This clonotype turned up a few times. The V call is TRBV28, the J call TRBJ1-2, with unresolved D. Germline CDR1 MDHEN, CDR2 SYDVKM. V dropped 5 bases and J dropped 8 bases, with 12 bases sitting between them. The CDR3 runs to 12 residues. CDR3 sequence (DNA): TGTGCCAGCAGTGGTCAAGCCTGGGGCTACACCTTC. It is translated as CASSGQAWGYTF.

CDR3 DNA: TGTGCCAGCAGCCAACAGGACTCTGGAAACACCATATATTTT. This sequence encodes CASSQQDSGNTIYF. The chain is built from TRBV28 and TRBJ1-3, with D maybe TRBD1 (5 bases). There are 14 residues in the CDR3. Germline V CDR1 and CDR2: MDHEN, SYDVKM. V was pared by 6 bases and J by 0 bases, with 9 bases between.

V and J are TRBV10-3 and TRBJ2-5; D is perhaps TRBD2 (7 bases). This CDR3 contains 14 residues. Germline V gene lookup returns CDR1 ENHRY and CDR2 SYGVKD. V was shortened by 6 bases and J by 3 bases, with 14 bases between the two germline ends. The CDR3 nucleotides read TGTGCCATCAGGGGAGGGGGGGGCGAAGAGACCCAGTACTTC. Its protein is CAIRGGGGEETQYF.

The CDR3, as DNA: TGTGCCAGCTCGTTCGGGACTAGCGGCTACAATGAGCAGTTCTTC. It encodes CASSFGTSGYNEQFF. The chain employs TRBV18 and TRBJ2-1, with TRBD2 matching 11 bases. The junction had 4 bases not matched to a gene; V was cut back by 6 bases and J by 3 bases. Per the germline V gene, CDR1 is KGHSH and CDR2 is LQKENI. This CDR3 region has 15 residues.

V is TRBV28 and J is TRBJ2-6, with D perhaps matching TRBD1 (5 bases). The length of the CDR3 is 15 residues. Germline V gives CDR1 MDHEN, CDR2 SYDVKM. The V gene lost 6 bases and the J gene lost 0 bases, with 9 bases spanning the gap. The CDR3 DNA reads TGTGCCAGCAGAGGGGCGAACTCTGGGGCCAACGTCCTGACTTTC. Translation gives CASRGANSGANVLTF.

This chain connects TRBV5-1 to TRBJ2-2; 15 bases line up with TRBD2. CDR1 SGHRS and CDR2 YFSETQ come from the germline V gene. J lost 6 bases, V lost 2 bases, and 11 bases had no gene match. The CDR3 loop spans 19 amino acids. As DNA, the CDR3 is TGCGCCAGCAGCTTCGGACTAGCGGGAGGGTCGAACACCCCCGGGGAGCTGTTTTTT. This gives the protein CASSFGLAGGSNTPGELFF.

This clonotype has a handful of counts. The chain couples TRBV5-1 to TRBJ2-7, with D perhaps TRBD2 (5 bases). V lost 4 bases to trimming and J lost 0 bases, with 17 bases between them. The CDR3 consists of 16 residues. CDR1 SGHRS and CDR2 YFSETQ come from the germline V gene. CDR3 in DNA: TGCGCCAGCAGCCGATCCTCTAGCTCCGCCTCCTACGAGCAGTACTTC. Its translation: CASSRSSSSASYEQYF.

The V and J genes are TRBV6-2 or TRBV6-3 and TRBJ1-2; the D is unclear. Trimming took off 2 bases at V and 5 bases at J, with 3 bases between the two ends. This CDR3 is 11 amino acids long. CDR1 MNHEY and CDR2 SVGEGT come from the germline V gene. The CDR3 DNA reads as TGTGCCAGCAGTTACCTATATGGCTACACCTTC. Translation: CASSYLYGYTF.

The rearrangement links TRBV29-1 to TRBJ2-7; the D gene is possibly TRBD1 (6 bases). This CDR3 comprises 12 residues. Germline V CDR1 and CDR2: SQVTM, ANQGSEA. Trimming took 7 bases from V and 6 from J, leaving 16 bases between them. The CDR3 coding sequence is TGCAGCGCCTTAAAAACAGGGAGCGAGCAGTACTTC. Encoded protein: CSALKTGSEQYF.

The CDR3 loop reads CASSEAGGPSGTQYF. In nucleotides, the CDR3 is TGTGCCAGCAGTGAAGCGGGAGGACCCTCGGGGACCCAGTACTTC. The genes are TRBV28 and TRBJ2-5, with TRBD2 matching over 9 bases. Germline V gives CDR1 MDHEN, CDR2 SYDVKM. The CDR3 contains 15 residues. V was pared by 5 bases and J by 7 bases, with 11 bases of the junction left unmatched.

This clonotype came up a few times. The chain has TRBV4-1 and TRBJ2-1; D gene uncertain. CDR1 and CDR2 from the germline V gene are MGHRA and YSYEKL. V was cut by 2 bases and J by 15 bases, with 20 bases left in between. This CDR3 has 14 residues. The CDR3 DNA is TGCGCCAGCAGCCAACGCCCTCTAGGGTCGGATCGGTTCTTC. It translates to CASSQRPLGSDRFF.

This sequence joins TRBV29-1 and TRBJ2-5; no clear D. The CDR3 contains 14 residues. CDR1 and CDR2 (germline): SQVTM, ANQGSEA. Between the trimmed V and J ends, which lost 4 bases and 5 bases, there was a span of 17 bases. The CDR3 bases are TGCAGCGTTGCGGCCTCACCTACCCATGAGACCCAGTACTTC. Amino acids: CSVAASPTHETQYF. Supplemented by reference TRBV29-1 and TRBJ2-5, the full variable domain reads SAVISQKPSRDICQRGTSLTIQCQVDSQVTMMFWYRQQPGQSLTLIATANQGSEATYESGFVIDKFPISRPNLTFSTLTVSNMSPEDSSIYLCSVAASPTHETQYFGPGTRLLVL.

The table lists this clonotype with a few counts. The chain has TRBV4-1 and TRBJ2-2, with D maybe TRBD2 (5 bases). V was shortened by 1 base and J by 5 bases, with 14 bases between the two germline ends. CDR3 length equals 16 residues. Germline V gene lookup returns CDR1 MGHRA and CDR2 YSYEKL. The CDR3 loop reads CASSQVDMGVTGELFF. For the CDR3, the DNA is TGCGCCAGCAGCCAAGTCGATATGGGAGTGACCGGGGAGCTGTTTTTT.

Ten or more counts support this clonotype. The chain joins TRBV6-5 to TRBJ2-4; D is ambiguous. Germline V gives CDR1 MNHEY, CDR2 SVGAGI. The germline V and J ends were trimmed by 3 bases and 8 bases, with 5 bases remaining between them. The length of the CDR3 is 11 residues. CDR3 region: CASSYEDIQYF. The CDR3 bases are TGTGCCAGCAGTTATGAGGACATTCAGTACTTC.

This rearrangement joins TRBV28 to TRBJ1-2; no reliable D call. Germline assignment: CDR1 MDHEN and CDR2 SYDVKM. This CDR3 spans 12 amino acids. V was cut by 4 bases and J by 4 bases, with 7 bases left in between. The CDR3: CASSSEPYGYTF. CDR3 DNA sequence: TGTGCCAGCAGTTCTGAGCCCTATGGCTACACCTTC.

The chain employs TRBV6-4 and TRBJ2-3; 7 bases fit TRBD2. CDR1 is MRHNA, CDR2 SNTAGT, per germline. The CDR3 spans 15 residues. After removal of 5 bases from V and 6 bases from J, the junction contained 11 bases not matched to a gene. CDR3 in DNA: TGTGCCAGCAGTAATCTAGCGGAGGGATCGGATACGCAGTATTTT. It specifies CASSNLAEGSDTQYF.

The rearrangement links TRBV12-3 or TRBV12-4 to TRBJ1-1; D is ambiguous. Trimming removed 3 bases from V and 3 bases from J, with 5 bases in between. The CDR3 covers 12 residues. Written as DNA, the CDR3 is TGTGCCAGCAGTTTCTGGGACACTGAAGCTTTCTTT. Its translation is CASSFWDTEAFF.

The chain employs TRBV27 and TRBJ2-1; D is undetermined. The CDR3 loop spans 14 amino acids. Germline CDR1 and CDR2: MNHEY and SMNVEV (reference sequence). The germline V and J ends were trimmed by 3 bases and 5 bases, with 11 bases remaining between them. CDR3: CASSFVRSDNEQFF. The CDR3 nucleotides read TGTGCCAGCAGTTTTGTGCGGTCGGACAATGAGCAGTTCTTC.

This rearrangement joins TRBV3-1 to TRBJ2-7, with no clear D. The CDR3 is 14 amino acids. Germline CDR1 is LGHDT and CDR2 is YNNKEL (reference sequence). The V gene lost 4 bases and the J gene lost 2 bases, with 12 bases spanning the gap. The CDR3 loop is CASSPMRPPYEQYF. The DNA of the CDR3 is TGTGCCAGCAGCCCGATGCGACCTCCCTACGAGCAGTACTTC.

The chain has TRBV20-1 and TRBJ1-5, with D unclear. Germline values: CDR1 DFQATT, CDR2 SNEGSKA (reference sequence). The CDR3 loop spans 9 amino acids. The CDR3 protein is CSGNQPQHF. CDR3 DNA sequence: TGCAGCGGCAATCAGCCCCAGCATTTT.

This clonotype has just a few counts. The rearrangement uses TRBV29-1 and TRBJ2-2; D gene uncertain. Germline lookup yields CDR1 SQVTM and CDR2 ANQGSEA. With 3 bases removed from V and 6 bases from J, the gap between germline ends came to 8 bases. The CDR3 is 12 amino acids. CDR3 protein: CSVDEVAGELFF. CDR3 bases: TGCAGCGTTGATGAAGTCGCCGGGGAGCTGTTTTTT.

This clonotype occurred a few times. The chain carries TRBV28 and TRBJ1-4, with D possibly matching TRBD1 (5 bases). Trimming removed 2 bases at V and 6 bases at J, with 10 bases between. CDR3 size: 14 residues. Per germline, CDR1 MDHEN and CDR2 SYDVKM. CDR3 amino acids: CASSLGDEDEKLFF. The CDR3 coding sequence is TGTGCCAGCAGTTTAGGGGACGAGGATGAAAAACTGTTTTTT.

V gene TRBV29-1 combines with J gene TRBJ2-7, with D unresolved. V was shortened by 0 bases and J by 9 bases, with 21 bases between the two germline ends. Germline CDR1 is SQVTM and CDR2 is ANQGSEA. The CDR3 has 15 amino acids. DNA for the CDR3: TGCAGCGTTGAAGATAGGGCCAGATCCCTCTATGGGCAGTACTTC. It translates to CSVEDRARSLYGQYF.

This clonotype has just a few counts. V usage is TRBV9 and J usage is TRBJ2-3; 8 positions match TRBD2. The V segment lost 0 bases and the J segment 4 bases; nucleotides outside the gene matches: 7. The CDR3 consists of 16 residues. Germline lookup yields CDR1 SGDLS and CDR2 YYNGEE. Written as DNA, the CDR3 is TGTGCCAGCAGCGTAGTAGGTAGCGGGAAAGCAGATACGCAGTATTTT. This encodes CASSVVGSGKADTQYF.

The V gene is TRBV5-6, the J gene TRBJ2-5, with D possibly being TRBD1 (5 bases). This CDR3 has 12 residues. Germline V gene lookup returns CDR1 SGHDT and CDR2 YYEEEE. Trimming stripped 3 bases from V and 7 bases from J, with 10 bases between. The CDR3 sequence is CASSSTQGTQYF. DNA for the CDR3: TGTGCCAGCAGCTCGACGCAGGGGACCCAGTACTTC.

This sequence joins TRBV11-1 and TRBJ1-1; no firm D call. CDR3 length: 14 amino acids. The germline CDR1 and CDR2 sequences are SGHAT and FQDESV (reference sequence). Trimming removed 5 bases at V and 0 bases at J, with 10 bases between. The DNA of the CDR3 is TGTGCCAGCAGCCGCCTGAGAGTGAACACTGAAGCTTTCTTT. This gives the protein CASSRLRVNTEAFF.